This T cell receptor (beta chain) was recorded in a study of blood T cell repertoires in COVID-19. Study at large: Italy, Spain and the United States were the sources of the convalescent and acute COVID-19 samples. PBMCs, B-cell-depleted T cells, or T cells were the source of the cDNA or gDNA that made up the material.

With 2 bases removed from V and 2 bases from J, the gap between germline ends came to 10 bases. Germline V CDR1 and CDR2: SEHNR, FQNEAQ (reference sequence). The CDR3 runs to 14 residues. In the source study's methods: Amplified reference gene primers provided the basis for estimating nucleated cell counts. Only in-frame clones appear in the TCRdb table, and some are missing; sequencing was by immunoSEQ multiplex PCR. That table gives V, J and clone size, and the DNA gave D and trimming. Of 110,000 to 150,000 clones listed, about 87% were seen once; the top ten hold 44%. This clone was seen a few times.

This clonotype was sampled from a human donor in a cohort sampled during active COVID-19. The source material was peripheral blood. This rearrangement joins TRBV7-9 to TRBJ2-7, with a tentative D call TRBD1 (6 bases). The chain's CDR3 is CASSLYTGPYEQYF. As DNA, the CDR3 is TGTGCCAGCAGCTTATACACAGGGCCCTACGAGCAGTACTTC.